These 21 T cell receptor beta chains were all obtained from the same sample, sequenced in a study of Graves' ophthalmopathy and Graves' hyperthyroidism. CDR3 regions of TCR beta were amplified from RNA transcripts. Second-round multiplex PCR followed a first-round RT-PCR using HTBI primers. One entry per CDR3 protein results from TCRdb running MiXCR on the multiplex PCR reads. Of under 60,000 distinct CDR3 sequences listed, roughly 46% are singletons. The specimen sequenced was peripheral blood. These receptor sequences come from an adult woman with Graves' ophthalmopathy.

The chain links TRBV20-1 to TRBJ1-1; a weak D match, TRBD1 (6 bases). CDR3 length: 14 amino acids. Germline V gives CDR1 DFQATT, CDR2 SNEGSKA (reference sequence). With 0 bases removed from V and 3 bases from J, the gap between germline ends came to 11 bases. DNA for the CDR3: TGCAGTGCTAGAGATCCTACAGGGTACACTGAAGCTTTCTTT. Protein: CSARDPTGYTEAFF.

This clonotype was observed at least ten times. The chain links TRBV3-1 to TRBJ2-7, with 9 nucleotides matching TRBD1. The CDR3 is made up of 15 amino acids. From germline, CDR1 is LGHDT and CDR2 YNNKEL (reference sequence). J lost 2 bases, V lost 3 bases, and 5 bases had no gene match. The CDR3 loop reads CASSQSGTGPYEQYF. DNA of the CDR3: TGTGCCAGCAGCCAGTCCGGGACAGGGCCCTACGAGCAGTACTTC.

Many counts were recorded for this clonotype. V and J are TRBV6-4 and TRBJ2-1; 12 positions agree with TRBD2. V dropped 4 bases and J dropped 4; count of bases not matched to a gene: 2. Germline V CDR1 and CDR2: MRHNA, SNTAGT. This CDR3 is 15 amino acids long. DNA of the CDR3: TGTGCCAGCAGTGCCGGGACTAGCGGGTACAATGAGCAGTTCTTC. This codes for CASSAGTSGYNEQFF.

This chain connects TRBV7-2 to TRBJ2-5; 7 bases map to TRBD1. This CDR3 has 19 residues. V was pared by 5 bases and J by 1 base, with 19 bases of the junction left unmatched. Germline CDR1 is SGHTA and CDR2 is FQGNSA. CDR3 nucleotide sequence: TGTGCCAGCAGCCAGACCCGGGACAGCTGGCCTTATCCCCAAGAGACCCAGTACTTC. Translation gives CASSQTRDSWPYPQETQYF.

This clonotype has at least ten counts. V and J are TRBV6-5 and TRBJ2-1, with a weak D call TRBD2 (6 bases). Germline-derived CDR1 and CDR2 are MNHEY and SVGAGI. The V end lost 6 bases, the J end lost 0 bases, and 12 bases lay between the germline ends. This CDR3 region has 15 residues. This chain's CDR3 is CASRLAVLSYNEQFF. CDR3 coding DNA: TGTGCCAGCAGGTTAGCGGTCCTCTCCTACAATGAGCAGTTCTTC.

This clonotype has ten or more counts. This chain joins TRBV11-3 and TRBJ2-3; TRBD2 matches 9 bases. The CDR3 totals 15 residues. From germline, CDR1 is SGHNT and CDR2 YENEEA. J lost 3 bases, V lost 5 bases, and 6 bases had no gene match. CDR3 DNA: TGTGCCAGCAGCCCCCAGGGACTAGCAACAGATACGCAGTATTTT. The encoded protein is CASSPQGLATDTQYF.

V and J are TRBV7-2 and TRBJ2-7; possible D gene TRBD2, 6 bases. Trimming pared 6 bases from V and 7 bases from J, leaving 16 bases between. Germline lookup yields CDR1 SGHTA and CDR2 FQGNSA. This CDR3 spans 13 amino acids. The CDR3 spells CASSLSGSGEQYF. CDR3 coding DNA: TGTGCCAGCAGTTTGTCCGGGAGTGGAGAGCAGTACTTC.

The CDR3 DNA sequence: TGTGCCAGCAGCTTGGTCAACAGAAGAGAGACCCAGTACTTC. Its translation: CASSLVNRRETQYF. The V gene is TRBV5-4, the J gene TRBJ2-5, with D unresolved. V lost 0 bases and J lost 4, with 10 bases in between. The CDR3 spans 14 residues. CDR1 and CDR2 from the germline V gene are SGHNT and YYREEE (reference sequence).

This clonotype was recorded many times. The chain has TRBV20-1 and TRBJ2-3; 7 bases line up with TRBD2. The CDR3 covers 15 residues. V lost 1 base and J lost 4; bases outside the gene matches: 8. Germline values: CDR1 DFQATT, CDR2 SNEGSKA (reference sequence). The CDR3 DNA sequence: TGCAGTGCTAGAGGTGCGGGAGTAAATGCAGATACGCAGTATTTT. It codes for CSARGAGVNADTQYF.

This clonotype was seen repeatedly, ten times or more. In nucleotides, the CDR3 is TGTGCCAGCAGTCCCCCGGGACTAACGACAGATACGCAGTATTTT. It translates to CASSPPGLTTDTQYF. This rearrangement joins TRBV28 to TRBJ2-3; 7 bases align to TRBD2. Germline V gives CDR1 MDHEN, CDR2 SYDVKM. V lost 5 bases and J lost 3; bases outside the gene matches: 8. This CDR3 region has 15 residues.

There are many counts of this clonotype. The gene calls are TRBV6-5 and TRBJ1-1; D might be TRBD1 (6 bases). The CDR3 contains 14 residues. Germline assignment: CDR1 MNHEY and CDR2 SVGAGI. The V and J ends lost 2 bases and 5 bases respectively, with 12 bases between them. CDR3 in amino acids: CASSYRRGMTEAFF. Here the CDR3 DNA reads TGTGCCAGCAGTTACCGGAGGGGGATGACTGAAGCTTTCTTT.

This clonotype was observed many times. CDR3 in amino acids: CASGGQGRDQQFF. The CDR3 DNA is TGTGCCAGCGGGGGACAGGGCCGGGATCAGCAGTTCTTC. V is TRBV2 and J is TRBJ2-1; TRBD1 aligns across 9 bases. The trim removed 8 bases at V and 11 bases at J, leaving 10 bases unmatched. The germline gives CDR1 SNHLY, CDR2 FYNNEI. This CDR3 region has 13 residues.

In this sample, this clonotype turned up many times. This chain links TRBV12-3 or TRBV12-4 with TRBJ2-3, with 7 bases aligning to TRBD1. V shed 6 bases, J shed 4 bases, and the junction held 10 bases outside the gene matches. The CDR3 spans 15 residues. The CDR3 protein is CASRVLQGLSDTQYF. The CDR3 DNA reads as TGTGCCAGCAGGGTCCTACAGGGGTTGTCAGATACGCAGTATTTT.

The chain uses TRBV20-1 and TRBJ1-1, with a possible D match to TRBD1 (6 bases). V was trimmed by 7 bases and J by 3 bases, leaving 18 bases between them. The CDR3 runs to 14 residues. The germline V gene encodes CDR1 DFQATT and CDR2 SNEGSKA (reference sequence). The CDR3 DNA is TGCAGTGTTGGAGAACAGGGAACGTACACTGAAGCTTTCTTT. Translation: CSVGEQGTYTEAFF.

This clonotype appeared a few times. The gene calls are TRBV30 and TRBJ1-3; TRBD1 aligns across 7 bases. This CDR3 is built from 12 residues. V shed 7 bases, J shed 1 base, and the junction held 1 base outside the gene matches. Germline loops: CDR1 GTSNPN, CDR2 SVGIG (reference sequence). DNA of the CDR3: TGTGCCTTACAGGGGTCTGGAAACACCATATATTTT. Translated, it gives CALQGSGNTIYF.

The sample holds many counts of this clonotype. This rearrangement joins TRBV28 to TRBJ2-3; D perhaps matches TRBD1 (6 bases). Germline V gene data show CDR1 as MDHEN and CDR2 as SYDVKM. V was trimmed by 4 bases and J by 4 bases, leaving 15 bases between them. The CDR3 length is 15 residues. The CDR3 here is CASSSPQGYADTQYF. In nucleotides, the CDR3 is TGTGCCAGCAGTTCCCCCCAGGGGTACGCAGATACGCAGTATTTT.

This clonotype was recorded many times. V usage is TRBV20-1 and J usage is TRBJ2-5; 16 bases map to TRBD2. The CDR3 spans 17 residues. CDR1 and CDR2 (germline): DFQATT, SNEGSKA (reference sequence). In nucleotides, the CDR3 is TGCAGCCACGGGACTAGCGGGAGGGGGTGGGATAAGAAGACCCAGTACTTC. Translation: CSHGTSGRGWDKKTQYF.

For this clonotype: A clone one base away is much larger, so this may be a read error. The chain joins TRBV28 to TRBJ1-1, with TRBD1 identical over 7 bases. The CDR3 loop spans 15 amino acids. V lost 2 bases to trimming and J lost 4 bases; unmatched junction nucleotides: 7. Germline loops: CDR1 MDHEN, CDR2 SYDVKM. The CDR3 DNA is TGTGCCAGCAGTTTAGAGAGGGGGCGGGGCACTGAAGCTTTCTTT. Amino acids: CASSLERGRGTEAFF.

This clonotype appeared once. J is TRBJ1-5 and V is TRBV9; D might be TRBD1 (5 bases). The CDR3 sequence is 14 residues long. Germline V lookup: CDR1 SGDLS, CDR2 YYNGEE. V shed 4 bases and J shed 1 base, with 9 bases lying between them. The CDR3 loop is CASSTRDSNQPQHF. The CDR3 DNA is TGTGCCAGCAGCACGAGGGACAGCAATCAGCCCCAGCATTTT. The full variable domain, with the rest looked up from reference TRBV9 and TRBJ1-5, is DSGVTQTPKHLITATGQRVTLRCSPRSGDLSVYWYQQSLDQGLQFLIQYYNGEERAKGNILERFSAQQFPDLHSELNLSSLELGDSALYFCASSTRDSNQPQHFGDGTRLSIL.

This clonotype was counted many times. This may arise from a read error, as a much more abundant clone is one base away. This chain links TRBV20-1 with TRBJ2-7, with TRBD2 identical over 8 bases. CDR1 and CDR2 from the germline V gene are DFQATT and SNEGSKA (reference sequence). The CDR3 is made up of 12 amino acids. CDR3 loop: CSASAGANEQCF. The CDR3 DNA is TGCAGTGCTTCAGCGGGAGCCAACGAGCAGTGCTTC.

The chain employs TRBV10-2 and TRBJ1-2, with D maybe TRBD1 (5 bases). V gave up 1 base and J gave up 4 bases, with 13 bases separating them. CDR3 length: 15 residues. The germline gives CDR1 WSHSY, CDR2 SAAADI. CDR3 protein: CASSEYGQGAYGYTF. For the CDR3, the DNA is TGCGCCAGCAGTGAGTACGGGCAGGGAGCCTATGGCTACACCTTC.